This T cell receptor (beta chain) was recovered during a study of human T cells and chemical hapten exposure (TCRdb year 2021). Describing the broader study: For sensitization, 2% DPC in acetone was applied to an approximately 2 cm by approximately 2 cm area of upper inner arm skin. Throughout the study period of roughly 24 weeks, patients also received therapeutic DPC doses to the scalp every week. Patch tests used Finn chambers with 0.01% DPC on the upper back, scored after 6 days by International Contact Dermatitis Research Group standards. Most of the patients in the cohort were female, and the cohort covered alopecia areata with under or over 50% scalp involvement, alopecia totalis and alopecia universalis. Libraries were pooled for sequencing, and per-sample TCR yields varied mainly because of small differences in library volumes within the pool. Peripheral blood TCR repertoire changes were tracked in vivo in alopecia patients during primary and secondary sensitization to the hapten diphenylcyclopropenone (DPC). Blood samples were taken from patients before sensitization (week 0) and at 2, 6 and about 24 weeks after DPC sensitization. Blood for TCR sequencing was provided by twenty-nine alopecia patients at one to four time points (pre-sensitization, 2, 6 and 24 weeks). Overall study results and their limits: Significantly more large CDR3 similarity clusters were formed by expanded TCRs than by pre-sensitization or healthy control sets, consistent with antigen-driven responses. DPC sensitization did not change how many TCRs were above 1 in 1000 frequency, and no evidence was found of alterations in global repertoire structure. After repeated subsampling, the strength of the expansion versus patch-test correlation and the threshold at which it became significant changed. Patch test score was positively correlated with the number of PT1 expanded TCRs, with significance at thresholds 8, 16 and 32 but not at 4. Because all patients had alopecia, a presumed autoimmune disease, the immune response of the patients might differ from that of healthy individuals.

The intended sense of this specimen's time point label: patch test 2, 6 weeks after DPC sensitization. This sample's treatment or condition label indicates: therapeutic diphenylcyclopropenone sensitization with weekly scalp DPC. At every patch-test visit, the blood draw took place before the patch test was put on. Patients were considered eligible if aged 18 to 70, diagnosed with alopecia and deemed suitable for DPC therapy, and patients were excluded if pregnant. Total RNA was extracted from unfractionated whole blood that had been collected in Tempus Blood RNA tubes. This clonotype was observed many times. This clone's antigen is unknown. The record has no base qualities; no much larger clone is one base away. Cut back by 4 bases and 4 bases, the V and J ends lie 18 bases apart. According to the germline V gene (reference sequence), CDR1 reads SGHKS and CDR2 reads YYEKEE. The CDR3, cysteine through phenylalanine, is 15 amino acids long. Only the CDR3 DNA is retained, 45 bases long and in frame from the first base.

The library was built by means of RACE. The sequencing machine was a NextSeq 500. During library preparation, unique molecular identifiers were attached to individual cDNA molecules so that TCRs could be counted in a quantitative, reproducible way. From each blood RNA sample, both TCR alpha and TCR beta chains were sequenced. The authors' pipeline ran thus. A median of approximately 100,000 TCRs per sample was observed, with a range of about 23,224 to 690,600. The Decombinator software suite was used to annotate V, J and CDR3 in the TCR reads. For PS versus PT1 abundance plots, all samples were subsampled to the same number of TCRs (28,000). Expanded TCRs were defined as absent before sensitization and observed at least eight times at the 2-week time point. TCRdb applied fastp at Q25 and MiXCR to the public reads, then kept only in-frame beta chains. Every distinct CDR3 protein forms one entry, paired with its most common genes and DNA. The V and J calls here are based on TCRdb, not the publication. This sample comprises 65,000 to 90,000 distinct CDR3 sequences, around 7% of them detected only once. The top ten clones comprise 1% to 1.5% of the sample.

The material sequenced was whole blood, taken in connection with sensitization to the hapten diphenylcyclopropenone (DPC). This TCR derives from a woman aged 25 to 39 with alopecia areata. Some clones in this sample may be carry-over from other donors' samples. The sequence is built from TRBV5-5 and TRBJ2-7, with the D gene tentatively TRBD1 or TRBD2, based on 5 matching bases in each. The CDR3 region has the sequence CASSQNWGPAYEQYF. The DNA is TGTGCCAGCAGCCAGAATTGGGGACCGGCATACGAGCAGTACTTC.